This T cell receptor (beta chain) was observed in a study of blood T cell repertoires in COVID-19. Clones were sequenced by immunoSEQ multiplex PCR, and TCRdb holds only the in-frame ones, with some missing. Of approximately 71,000 clones listed, roughly 80% were seen once; the top ten hold approximately 14%. V shed 8 bases and J shed 0 bases, with 16 bases lying between them. This CDR3 contains 15 residues. Germline V gene lookup returns CDR1 SGHVS and CDR2 FQNEAQ. Source material: peripheral blood. The sequence derives from a woman aged 80 or over with acute or convalescent COVID-19. The chain couples TRBV7-8 to TRBJ1-2; unclear D gene. CDR3 coding DNA: TGTGCCAGCCGCCCCCTAGGTCCAGCTAACTATGGCTACACCTTC. This translates into CASRPLGPANYGYTF.